These T cell receptor beta chains were read from a single sample in a study of blood T cell repertoires in COVID-19. This table comes from immunoSEQ multiplex PCR, and its TCRdb copy is limited to in-frame clones, with some not included. The table lists about 170,000 clones, roughly 90% of them singletons. Source material: peripheral blood. These receptors were collected from a woman aged 45-59 years with acute or convalescent COVID-19. Each CDR3 is given with its conserved first and last residue. D genes are given only for firm matches. Clone sizes are given selectively: once, few, many, or a class where the clone is expanded.

V	J	size	D	CDR3	DNA
TRBV5-6	TRBJ2-7	-	-	CASSLDNYEQYF	TGTGCCAGCAGCTTGGACAATTACGAGCAGTACTTC
TRBV15	TRBJ1-5	once	TRBD1	CATSRAGQGANQPQHF	TGTGCCACCAGCAGAGCCGGACAGGGGGCCAATCAGCCCCAGCATTTT
TRBV2	TRBJ1-1	-	TRBD1	CASCRDRGTEAFF	TGTGCCAGCTGCAGAGACAGGGGCACTGAAGCTTTCTTT
TRBV6-2/TRBV6-3	TRBJ2-4	few	TRBD1	CASSYVDRVGIGKNIQYF	TGTGCCAGCAGTTACGTGGACAGGGTGGGGATAGGCAAAAACATTCAGTACTTC
TRBV3-1/TRBV3-2	TRBJ1-5	once	-	CASSKQAGPSNQPQHF	TGTGCCAGCAGCAAACAAGCAGGTCCGAGCAATCAGCCCCAGCATTTT
TRBV11-3	TRBJ2-7	-	TRBD1	CASRHLDRPHEQYF	TGTGCCAGCAGGCATCTGGACAGGCCCCACGAGCAGTACTTC
TRBV11-2	TRBJ2-7	-	-	CASSGGREQYF	TGTGCCAGCAGCGGAGGACGCGAGCAGTACTTC
TRBV5-1	TRBJ2-3	-	TRBD2	CASSLGSSGGADTQYF	TGCGCCAGCAGCTTGGGCTCTAGCGGGGGGGCAGATACGCAGTATTTT
TRBV18	TRBJ2-6	-	TRBD1	CASSYQGATGANVLTF	TGTGCCAGCTCGTATCAGGGGGCTACTGGGGCCAACGTCCTGACTTTC
TRBV24-1	TRBJ2-1	-	-	CATSDFGAYNEQFF	TGTGCCACCAGTGATTTCGGGGCCTACAATGAGCAGTTCTTC
TRBV10-1	TRBJ2-1	-	-	CASSEGGTPGNEQFF	TGCGCCAGCAGTGAGGGCGGGACCCCTGGGAATGAGCAGTTCTTC
TRBV6-5	TRBJ2-2	-	TRBD1	CASSIRTGEAGELFF	TGTGCCAGCAGTATTAGGACAGGGGAGGCCGGGGAGCTGTTTTTT
TRBV19	TRBJ1-2	-	TRBD1	CASSPGTDSNYGYTF	TGTGCCAGTAGTCCCGGGACAGACTCTAACTATGGCTACACCTTC
TRBV18	TRBJ2-3	once	TRBD1	CASSLSGQGSTDTQYF	TGTGCCAGCTCACTATCTGGACAGGGCAGCACAGATACGCAGTATTTT
TRBV29-1	TRBJ2-2	-	TRBD1	CSVTGTGGYTGELFF	TGCAGCGTCACCGGGACAGGGGGTTACACCGGGGAGCTGTTTTTT
TRBV19	TRBJ2-2	-	TRBD1	CASSIEGAVGELFF	TGTGCCAGTAGTATTGAGGGGGCGGTCGGGGAGCTGTTTTTT
TRBV5-1	TRBJ2-7	-	TRBD1	CASSVRTGGYEQYF	TGCGCCAGCAGCGTCCGGACAGGGGGCTACGAGCAGTACTTC
TRBV30	TRBJ2-7	-	TRBD1	CAWEATGAVGEQYF	TGTGCCTGGGAAGCAACAGGGGCCGTTGGCGAGCAGTACTTC
TRBV4-1	TRBJ1-5	-	-	CASSQVEGSNQPQHF	TGCGCCAGCAGCCAAGTGGAGGGGTCAAATCAGCCCCAGCATTTT
TRBV7-2	TRBJ2-1	-	TRBD2	CASSLRGLAGVVYNEQFF	TGTGCCAGCAGCTTGAGAGGACTAGCGGGAGTAGTATACAATGAGCAGTTCTTC
TRBV10-2	TRBJ1-5	-	-	CASKIGGNQPQHF	TGCGCCAGCAAAATAGGAGGGAATCAGCCCCAGCATTTT
TRBV27	TRBJ2-5	-	TRBD1	CASSTWTGKETQYF	TGTGCCAGCAGTACCTGGACAGGGAAAGAGACCCAGTACTTC
TRBV6-5	TRBJ2-5	-	TRBD2	CASSYDRATGGETQYF	TGTGCCAGCAGTTACGATCGAGCGACGGGGGGAGAGACCCAGTACTTC
TRBV6-2/TRBV6-3	TRBJ2-2	-	-	CASSHDPDRNTGELFF	TGTGCCAGCAGTCACGATCCCGACAGGAACACCGGGGAGCTGTTTTTT
TRBV9	TRBJ2-3	-	TRBD2	CASSAASGGALDTQYF	TGTGCCAGCAGCGCCGCTAGCGGGGGGGCCCTGGATACGCAGTATTTT
TRBV7-9	TRBJ2-1	-	TRBD2	CAVTSGTSSYNEQFF	TGTGCCGTGACTAGCGGGACGAGCTCCTACAATGAGCAGTTCTTC
TRBV30	TRBJ1-6	-	-	CAWSKRASSYNSPLHF	TGTGCCTGGAGTAAGAGGGCCAGCTCCTATAATTCACCCCTCCACTTT
TRBV18	TRBJ2-7	-	-	CASLGGGEQYF	TGTGCCAGCCTCGGGGGAGGCGAGCAGTACTTC
TRBV6-5	TRBJ1-1	few	TRBD1	CASSWDRVFTEAFF	TGTGCCAGCAGTTGGGACAGGGTTTTCACTGAAGCTTTCTTT
TRBV30	TRBJ2-7	-	TRBD2	CAWSLGPGGEQYF	TGTGCCTGGAGCCTGGGACCGGGAGGGGAGCAGTACTTC
TRBV29-1	TRBJ2-7	-	-	CSVGTGIDYEQYF	TGCAGCGTTGGAACAGGGATCGATTACGAGCAGTACTTC
TRBV7-8	TRBJ1-2	few	-	CASSPPANYGYTF	TGTGCCAGCAGCCCCCCAGCTAACTATGGCTACACCTTC
TRBV23-1	TRBJ2-2	-	TRBD1	CASIDDRVNTGELFF	TGCGCCAGCATCGACGACAGGGTGAACACCGGGGAGCTGTTTTTT
TRBV2	TRBJ1-3	-	TRBD1	CASRGGQASSGNTIYF	TGTGCCAGCAGGGGGGGACAGGCCTCCTCTGGAAACACCATATATTTT
TRBV21-1	TRBJ2-5	-	-	CASSKVWGQGARETQYF	-
TRBV10-3	TRBJ1-3	-	TRBD1	CAISELRDSSGNTIYF	TGTGCCATCAGTGAGCTCCGGGACAGCTCTGGAAACACCATATATTTT
TRBV24-1	TRBJ2-1	-	TRBD2	CATSDRLAGDNEQFF	TGTGCCACCAGTGACCGACTAGCGGGGGACAATGAGCAGTTCTTC